This T cell receptor (beta chain) was observed in a study of CD8 T cells in ankylosing spondylitis. Study observations and caveats: Characteristic of ankylosing spondylitis blood, it appeared, was a TCR beta motif comprising roughly eight highly homologous variants. Both synovial fluid and blood in reactive arthritis had previously been reported to carry some motif variants.

One entry per CDR3 protein, called by TCRdb with MiXCR from the 5' RACE reads. The table has around 430,000 distinct CDR3 sequences, 15% to 20% seen once. In this sample, this clonotype turned up a few times. Its target is unknown. The CDR3 is made up of 16 amino acids. Germline V gene data show CDR1 as MNHEY and CDR2 as SMNVEV (reference sequence). The junction had 8 bases not matched to a gene; V was cut back by 2 bases and J by 6 bases. The sequencing input was blood, either unsorted or a sorted T cell fraction (not recorded which). The chain is built from TRBV27 and TRBJ2-1; 9 nucleotides line up with TRBD1. This TCR was recovered from a male donor with ankylosing spondylitis. In DNA, the CDR3 is TGTGCCAGCAGTTTAGAGGGACAGGGTGTGGTCAATGAGCAGTTCTTC. It specifies CASSLEGQGVVNEQFF.